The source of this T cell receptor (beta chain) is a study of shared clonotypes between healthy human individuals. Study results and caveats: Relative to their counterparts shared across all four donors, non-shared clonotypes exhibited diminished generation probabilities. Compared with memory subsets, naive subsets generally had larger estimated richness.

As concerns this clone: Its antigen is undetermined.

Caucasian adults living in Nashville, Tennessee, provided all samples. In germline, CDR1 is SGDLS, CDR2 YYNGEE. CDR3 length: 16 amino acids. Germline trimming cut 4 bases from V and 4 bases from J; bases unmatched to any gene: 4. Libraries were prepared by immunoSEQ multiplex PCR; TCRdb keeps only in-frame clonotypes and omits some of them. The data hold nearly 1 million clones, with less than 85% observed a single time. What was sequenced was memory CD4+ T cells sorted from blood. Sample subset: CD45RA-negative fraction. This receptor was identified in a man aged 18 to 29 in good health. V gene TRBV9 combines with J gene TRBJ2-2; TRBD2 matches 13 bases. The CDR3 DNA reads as TGTGCCAGCAGCTCCTGGACTAGCGGGAGCACCGGGGAGCTGTTTTTT. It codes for CASSSWTSGSTGELFF.